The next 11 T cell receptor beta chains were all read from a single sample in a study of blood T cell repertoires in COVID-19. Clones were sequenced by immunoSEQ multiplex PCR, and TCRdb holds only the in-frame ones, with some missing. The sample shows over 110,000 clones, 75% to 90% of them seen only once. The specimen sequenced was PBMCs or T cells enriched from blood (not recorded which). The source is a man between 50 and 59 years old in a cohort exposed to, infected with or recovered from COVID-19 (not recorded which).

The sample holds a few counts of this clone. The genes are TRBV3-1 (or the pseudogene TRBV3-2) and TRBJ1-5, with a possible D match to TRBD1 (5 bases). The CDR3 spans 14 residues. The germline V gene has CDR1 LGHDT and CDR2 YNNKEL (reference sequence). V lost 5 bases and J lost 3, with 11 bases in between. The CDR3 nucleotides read TGTGCCAGCAGCAAACGGGGGGTCAATCAGCCCCAGCATTTT. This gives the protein CASSKRGVNQPQHF.

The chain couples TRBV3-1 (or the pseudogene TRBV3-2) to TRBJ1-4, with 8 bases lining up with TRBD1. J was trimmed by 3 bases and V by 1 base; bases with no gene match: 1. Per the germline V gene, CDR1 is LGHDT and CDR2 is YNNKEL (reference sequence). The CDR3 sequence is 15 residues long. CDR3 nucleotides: TGTGCCAGCAGCCAAGCCAGGGGGCCTAATGAAAAACTGTTTTTT. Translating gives CASSQARGPNEKLFF.

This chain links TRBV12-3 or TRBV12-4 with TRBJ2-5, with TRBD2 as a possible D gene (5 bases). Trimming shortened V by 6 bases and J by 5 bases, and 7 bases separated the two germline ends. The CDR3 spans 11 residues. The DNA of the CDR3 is TGTGCCAGCAGCCGCGGGGAGACCCAGTACTTC. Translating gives CASSRGETQYF.

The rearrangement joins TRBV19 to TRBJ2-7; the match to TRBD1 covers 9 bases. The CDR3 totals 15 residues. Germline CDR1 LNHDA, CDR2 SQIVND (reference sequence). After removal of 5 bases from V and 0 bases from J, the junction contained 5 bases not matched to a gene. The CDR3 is CASSPGQGTSYEQYF. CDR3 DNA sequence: TGTGCCAGTAGTCCAGGACAGGGGACCTCCTACGAGCAGTACTTC.

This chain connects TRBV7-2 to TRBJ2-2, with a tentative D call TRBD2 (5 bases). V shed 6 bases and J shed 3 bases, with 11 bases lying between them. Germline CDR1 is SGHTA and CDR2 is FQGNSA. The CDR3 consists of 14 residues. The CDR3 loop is CASSSGIYTGELFF. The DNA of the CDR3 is TGTGCCAGCAGTTCCGGGATTTACACCGGGGAGCTGTTTTTT.

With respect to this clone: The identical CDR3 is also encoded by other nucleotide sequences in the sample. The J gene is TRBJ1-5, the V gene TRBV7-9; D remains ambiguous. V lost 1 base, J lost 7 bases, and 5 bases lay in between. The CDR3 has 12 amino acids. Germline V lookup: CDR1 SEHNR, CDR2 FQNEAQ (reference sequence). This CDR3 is CASSLGGQPQHF. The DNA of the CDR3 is TGTGCCAGCAGCTTAGGAGGACAGCCCCAGCATTTT.

CDR3 sequence reads: CASSLAESTDTQYF. Here the CDR3 DNA reads TGCGCCAGCAGCTTGGCGGAGAGCACAGATACGCAGTATTTT. V gene TRBV5-1 combines with J gene TRBJ2-3; D gene ambiguous. Trimming shortened V by 0 bases and J by 0 bases, and 5 bases separated the two germline ends. The CDR3 sequence is 14 residues long. Germline V gene sequence: CDR1 SGHRS, CDR2 YFSETQ. The entire variable domain, with the rest obtained from reference TRBV5-1 and TRBJ2-3, is as follows: KAGVTQTPRYLIKTRGQQVTLSCSPISGHRSVSWYQQTPGQGLQFLFEYFSETQRNKGNFPGRFSGRQFSNSRSEMNVSTLELGDSALYLCASSLAESTDTQYFGPGTRLTVL.

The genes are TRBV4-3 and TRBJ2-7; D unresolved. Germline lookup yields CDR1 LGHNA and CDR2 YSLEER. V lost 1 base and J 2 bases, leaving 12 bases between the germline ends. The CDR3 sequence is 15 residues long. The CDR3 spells CASSQAAYSTYEQYF. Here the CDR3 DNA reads TGCGCCAGCAGCCAAGCTGCGTACAGCACCTACGAGCAGTACTTC.

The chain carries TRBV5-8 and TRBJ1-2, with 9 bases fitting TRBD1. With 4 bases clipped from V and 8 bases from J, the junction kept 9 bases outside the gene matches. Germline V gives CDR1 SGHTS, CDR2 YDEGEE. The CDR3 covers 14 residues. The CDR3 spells CASSPDRGAGGYTF. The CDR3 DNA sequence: TGTGCCAGCAGCCCGGACAGGGGCGCGGGAGGCTACACCTTC.

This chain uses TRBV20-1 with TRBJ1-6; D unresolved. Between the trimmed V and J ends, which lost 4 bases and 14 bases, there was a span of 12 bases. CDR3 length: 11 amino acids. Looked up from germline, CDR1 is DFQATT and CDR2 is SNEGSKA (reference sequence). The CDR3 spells CSAISPGALHF. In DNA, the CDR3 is TGCAGTGCTATTTCCCCCGGGGCCCTCCACTTT.

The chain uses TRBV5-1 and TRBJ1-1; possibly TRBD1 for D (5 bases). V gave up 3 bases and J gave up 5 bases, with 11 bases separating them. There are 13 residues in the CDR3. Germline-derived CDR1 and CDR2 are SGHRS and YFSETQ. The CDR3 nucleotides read TGCGCCAGCAGCTCTGGCGGGGGGACTGAAGCTTTCTTT. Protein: CASSSGGGTEAFF.